This TCR beta chain comes out of a study of cytomegalovirus exposure and HLA in healthy donors (TCRdb year 2017). For the study in its entirety: In an earlier analysis of 550 to 750 of the donors, roughly 300 Gb of sequence data and just under 120 million unique TCR beta sequences from some 170 million T cells were reported. An earlier analysis of around 540 of the donors applied high-throughput TCR beta sequencing to assess whether each TCR beta V gene segment acted as functional or pseudogenic. Alongside the repertoire data, information on donor age, sex, ethnicity and CMV serostatus was compiled. Genome-wide SNP genotypes for about three fifths of the roughly 700 donors were used in a later genetic analysis, which treated that subset as a discovery cohort. On average, 235,054 unique TCR beta nucleotide sequences were sequenced per donor among 350 to 400 genotyped donors of the cohort, with roughly 18% of those sequences being non-productive. Four to six DR-DQ haplotypes were handled as single units for association and clustering, since linkage in the cohort was strong. The later analysis used no new phenotypic data to find candidate immune exposures, relying instead on TCR beta sequences and their occurrence across donors. Typing coverage varied by locus: roughly 620-640 donors for A, B, C, DRB1 and DQB1; roughly 560 for DQA1; about 600 for DPA1; about 450 for DPB1. HLA typing included class I and class II loci at four-digit resolution. An early release that covered fewer than 750 HLA-typed donors contained approximately 300 gigabases of sequencing data and roughly 84 million unique TCR sequences. A separate validation cohort of 100 to 150 different subjects was used in addition to the approximately 700-subject first cohort. The aim of the study was to test whether cataloging public T cell receptors could identify signatures of past pathogen exposure. Using immunosequencing, the study profiled T cell repertoires from around 680 subjects and related those repertoires to cytomegalovirus serostatus. Of the roughly 430 genotyped donors, roughly 80% fell in the genetic ancestry cluster associated with self-reported Caucasian donors. The study combined high-throughput TCR immunosequencing, statistical association of individual TCRs with disease status, and machine learning to predict cytomegalovirus infection status. A later analysis re-examined previously published TCR beta repertoires from just over 650 donors and added high-resolution HLA genotyping to investigate patterns of TCR occurrence. Every discovery cohort repertoire had been produced on one sequencing platform. On the study overall, not on this receptor specifically: The sequencing pipeline was judged likely to have produced a cluster of highly shared sequence variants as a technical artifact. This cohort had only TCR beta chains sequenced, and the lack of alpha or paired-chain data limited which features could be detected. When HLA alleles, especially DR and DQ, strongly co-occurred, attributing TCR associations to individual alleles was difficult. According to a later analysis, most CMV-associated TCR beta chains appeared to be HLA-restricted, and the HLA associations seemed to be driven largely by CMV exposure. A later analysis found that TCR association rates varied across HLA loci, with DRB1 alleles showing the most associated TCRs and HLA-C alleles the fewest. The authors suggested that the approach could potentially be extended to other disease states and immunological phenotypes. Compared with equally common non-associated chains, HLA-associated TCR beta chains in a later analysis were more clonally expanded and had lower generation probabilities. Specific HLA alleles were associated with 15,000 to 20,000 TCR beta sequences at a false discovery rate of 0.05 in a later analysis. The study listed around 160 TCR beta chains as associated with cytomegalovirus. In a later genetic analysis, a missense DCLRE1C variant was associated with V-gene and J-gene trimming of TCR beta chains, and the association was replicated in an independent cohort. Compared with the roughly 720-donor mean, donors in an Asian-associated ancestry cluster had fewer N-insertions in productive TCRs, according to a later genetic analysis. The only immune exposure information available for the cohort was CMV serostatus. Linkage disequilibrium might explain the correlated functional status among segregating V segments, but an unknown experimental factor could not be excluded. While some public TCRs were present in many individuals, most TCR sequences turned up only very rarely across donors. HLA typing was unavailable for some donors at each locus, so association tests used only the typed subset. A few of the identified cytomegalovirus-associated TCR beta chains were confirmed in vitro to be specific for cytomegalovirus antigens. In a later analysis, several top co-occurrence clusters were reported to appear linked to parvovirus B19, influenza, CMV and Epstein-Barr virus. Some IMGT-functional V segments, including TRBV6-2 and TRBV6-3, could not be distinguished by the 87-base-pair reads and were therefore excluded. Sequencing depth was assumed to be roughly uniform across donors in the presence/absence analyses, though that assumption may not hold. A further reported finding was that TCR beta sequences accurately predicted the HLA-A and HLA-B alleles for most subjects in the first cohort. In both the original and validation cohorts, the classifier was reported to diagnose cytomegalovirus status with high specificity and sensitivity. In an earlier analysis of a few hundred of the donors, most TCR beta V segments were observed in productive rearrangements about 87% or about 30% of the time, broadly matching IMGT annotations. The earlier analysis of 450 to 700 of the donors excluded 15 to 20 rarely observed V segments, including chromosome 9 orphons, because counts were too low.

In the case of this clone: Its cognate antigen has yet to be identified. No base quality values were provided; no much bigger clone lies one nucleotide off.

The library was obtained by the immunoSEQ multiplex PCR assay. For the multiplex PCR, a mixture combining 60 forward primers for TCR Vbeta segments and 13 reverse primers for TCR Jbeta segments was used. A multiplex PCR assay on genomic DNA amplified the CDR3 region of rearranged TCR beta genes. The Illumina HiSeq System was used to sequence the amplified TCR beta libraries as 87-base-pair reads. The paper's processing steps were these. In a later analysis, some 80 million unique TCR beta chains were counted across the 650 to 750 repertoires, and roughly 9.9 million of these chains were shared by at least two donors. Raw reads were error-corrected and collapsed into unique sequences with a nearest-neighbor algorithm that merged closely related sequences to remove PCR and sequencing errors. V, D and J gene segments were assigned by aligning CDR3 sequences to IMGT reference sequences. For a sequence to be retained, at least a six-nucleotide match to both a V gene segment and a J gene segment was required. Rearrangements were classified as productive when the CDR3 lacked stop codons and remained in frame with V and J, and all other rearrangements were classified as non-productive. CDR3 was defined by IMGT convention, running from the second conserved V-encoded cysteine to the conserved J-encoded phenylalanine. The earlier analysis of some 540 of the donors excluded any sequence lacking an unambiguous match to a single V gene segment. In an earlier analysis of approximately 590 of the donors, a V segment was called functional when productive rearrangements were above 56.7%, and segregating when the standard deviation between donors exceeded 5%. A statistical classification framework was developed to diagnose cytomegalovirus status using the catalog of TCR beta chain sequences. In a later analysis, V and J genes were assigned by comparing TCR nucleotide sequences against IMGT/GENE-DB human TR gene sequences. The TCRdist pipeline was used in a later analysis to assign CDR3 sequences and most-parsimonious VDJ recombination scenarios. A later analysis defined each TCR beta chain by its CDR3 amino acid sequence plus V-gene family, and excluded reads lacking a unique V-gene family. A later analysis removed 592 highly shared, low-generation-probability nucleotide sequences to deal with suspected cross-contamination and a sequencing artifact. In a later analysis, a clonal expansion index for each public chain was calculated from normalized within-repertoire ranks of inferred template counts. In a later analysis, generation probabilities were computed using a VDJ recombination model fitted to out-of-frame rearrangements, and the results were checked against IGoR. Hypergeometric tests were used in a later analysis to score TCR-TCR, TCR-HLA and TCR-CMV co-occurrence, with a repertoire-size bias correction applied to the TCR pairs. To estimate false discovery rates, a later analysis permuted the HLA or CMV assignments 20 times. In a later analysis, co-occurring TCRs were grouped using DBSCAN, and TCRdist sequence similarity was added for clustering within HLA-allele-positive subsets. Repertoires with fewer than 30,000 or more than 120,000 public chains were left out of co-occurrence clustering, as were about 5 repertoires with anomalous nucleotide sharing. In its TCRdb copy, this immuneACCESS table keeps in-frame sequences only and misses some clones. Where compared with another copy, unresolved V genes explain less than half of these, and the others have no known cause. The V and J calls and clone size are taken from that table; D and trimming were inferred from the DNA. Present in this sample are some 150,000 clones, 79% of which were seen just once. The biggest ten clones account for 3.5% of the sample.

The cohort consisted of more than 650 healthy bone marrow donors. Cohort members were all nominally healthy when sampled, although unrecorded immune exposures were likely present. CMV serostatus was positive for almost 300 and negative for about 55% of the roughly 670 cohort members, and was not recorded for this donor. Every donor gave a peripheral blood sample, and the peripheral blood mononuclear cells from that sample were used for TCR beta sequencing. Genomic DNA was extracted from the blood cell samples with the Qiagen DNeasy Blood Extraction Kit. CDR1 SGDLS and CDR2 YYNGEE were looked up in the germline V gene. V is trimmed back by 3 bases and J by 0 bases, and the junction contains 5 bases that no gene match accounts for. The cysteine opens and the phenylalanine closes a CDR3 of 15 amino acids. Only the CDR3 part of the read is kept: 45 bases, read in frame from the first base.

This sequence uses TRBV9 and TRBJ1-2, with 7 bases matching TRBD1. The sequence was obtained from a human donor in good health. The sequenced sample was PBMCs. The CDR3 has the sequence CASSATGVSNYGYTF. The DNA reads as follows: TGTGCCAGCAGCGCTACAGGGGTCTCTAACTATGGCTACACCTTC.